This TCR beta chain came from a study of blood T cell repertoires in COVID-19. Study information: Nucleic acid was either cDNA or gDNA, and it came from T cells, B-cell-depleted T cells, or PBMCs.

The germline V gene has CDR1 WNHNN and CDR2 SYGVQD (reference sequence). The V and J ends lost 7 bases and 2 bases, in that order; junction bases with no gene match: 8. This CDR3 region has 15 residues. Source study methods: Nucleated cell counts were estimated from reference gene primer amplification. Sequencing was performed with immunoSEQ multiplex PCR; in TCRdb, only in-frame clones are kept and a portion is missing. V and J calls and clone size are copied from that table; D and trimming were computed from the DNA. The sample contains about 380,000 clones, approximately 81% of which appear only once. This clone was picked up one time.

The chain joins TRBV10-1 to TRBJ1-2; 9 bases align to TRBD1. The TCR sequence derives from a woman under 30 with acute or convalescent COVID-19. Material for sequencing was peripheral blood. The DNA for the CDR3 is TGCGCCAGCAACTTTTGTACAGGGGGCAACTATGGCTACACCTTC. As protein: CASNFCTGGNYGYTF.